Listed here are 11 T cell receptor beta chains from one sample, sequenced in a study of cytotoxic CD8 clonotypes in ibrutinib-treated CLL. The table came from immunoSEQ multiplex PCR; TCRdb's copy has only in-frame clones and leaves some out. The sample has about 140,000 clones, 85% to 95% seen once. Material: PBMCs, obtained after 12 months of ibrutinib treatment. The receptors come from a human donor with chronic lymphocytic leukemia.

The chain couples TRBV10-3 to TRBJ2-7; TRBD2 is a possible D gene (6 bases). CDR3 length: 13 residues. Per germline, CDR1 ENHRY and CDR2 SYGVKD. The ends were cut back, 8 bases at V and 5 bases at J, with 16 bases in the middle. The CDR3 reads CAIAPGDLNEQYF. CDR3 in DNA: TGTGCCATCGCCCCGGGAGACCTGAACGAGCAGTACTTC.

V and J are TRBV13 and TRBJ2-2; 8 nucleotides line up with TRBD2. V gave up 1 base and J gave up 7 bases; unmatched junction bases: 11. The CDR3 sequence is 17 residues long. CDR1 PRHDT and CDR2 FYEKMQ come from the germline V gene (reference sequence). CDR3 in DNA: TGTGCCAGCAGCTTAGATTCAGCGGGAGTGTTCGGCGGGGAGCTGTTTTTT. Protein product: CASSLDSAGVFGGELFF.

The CDR3: CASSFSRQISSGANVLTF. The CDR3 coding sequence is TGTGCCAGCAGTTTTTCTAGGCAGATAAGCTCTGGGGCCAACGTCCTGACTTTC. The chain has TRBV27 and TRBJ2-6; D is undetermined. Trimming took 3 bases from V and 0 from J, leaving 15 bases between them. The length of the CDR3 is 18 residues. CDR1 and CDR2 from the germline V gene are MNHEY and SMNVEV (reference sequence).

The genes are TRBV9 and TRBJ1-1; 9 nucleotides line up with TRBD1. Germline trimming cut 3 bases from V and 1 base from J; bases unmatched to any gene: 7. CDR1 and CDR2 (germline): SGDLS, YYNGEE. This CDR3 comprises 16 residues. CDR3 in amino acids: CASSAGQGSPNTEAFF. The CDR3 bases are TGTGCCAGCAGCGCTGGACAGGGGTCACCGAACACTGAAGCTTTCTTT. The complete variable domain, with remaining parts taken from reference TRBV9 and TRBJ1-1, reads DSGVTQTPKHLITATGQRVTLRCSPRSGDLSVYWYQQSLDQGLQFLIQYYNGEERAKGNILERFSAQQFPDLHSELNLSSLELGDSALYFCASSAGQGSPNTEAFFGQGTRLTVV.

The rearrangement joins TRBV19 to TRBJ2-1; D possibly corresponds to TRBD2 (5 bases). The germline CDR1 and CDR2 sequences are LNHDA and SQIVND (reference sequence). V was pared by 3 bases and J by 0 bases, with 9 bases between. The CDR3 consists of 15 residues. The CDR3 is CASSMSGASYNEQFF. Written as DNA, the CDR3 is TGTGCCAGTAGTATGAGCGGTGCCTCCTACAATGAGCAGTTCTTC. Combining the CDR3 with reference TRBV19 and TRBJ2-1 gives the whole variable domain DGGITQSPKYLFRKEGQNVTLSCEQNLNHDAMYWYRQDPGQGLRLIYYSQIVNDFQKGDIAEGYSVSREKKESFPLTVTSAQKNPTAFYLCASSMSGASYNEQFFGPGTRLTVL.

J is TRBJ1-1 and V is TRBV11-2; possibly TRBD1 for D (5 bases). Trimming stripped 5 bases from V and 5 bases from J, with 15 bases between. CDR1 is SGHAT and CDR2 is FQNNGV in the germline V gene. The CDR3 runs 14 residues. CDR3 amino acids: CASSHGGRETEAFF. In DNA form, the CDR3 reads TGTGCCAGCAGCCATGGCGGCAGGGAGACTGAAGCTTTCTTT.

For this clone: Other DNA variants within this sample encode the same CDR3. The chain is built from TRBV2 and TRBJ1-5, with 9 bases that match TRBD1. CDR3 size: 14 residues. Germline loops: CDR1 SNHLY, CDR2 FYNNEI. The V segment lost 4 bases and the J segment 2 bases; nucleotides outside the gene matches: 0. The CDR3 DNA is TGTGCCAGCAGTGGGACAGGGGGCAATCAGCCCCAGCATTTT. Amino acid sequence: CASSGTGGNQPQHF.

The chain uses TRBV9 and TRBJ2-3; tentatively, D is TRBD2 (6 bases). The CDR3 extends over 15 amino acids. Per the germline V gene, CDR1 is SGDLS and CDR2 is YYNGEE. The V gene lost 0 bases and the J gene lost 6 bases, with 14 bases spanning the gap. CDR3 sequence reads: CASSVVYGSGDTQYF. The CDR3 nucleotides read TGTGCCAGCAGCGTAGTATACGGGAGCGGGGATACGCAGTATTTT.

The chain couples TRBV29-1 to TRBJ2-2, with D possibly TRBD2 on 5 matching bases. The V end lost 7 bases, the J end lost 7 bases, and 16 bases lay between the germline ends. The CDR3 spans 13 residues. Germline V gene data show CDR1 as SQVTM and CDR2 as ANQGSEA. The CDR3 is CSALPSTGGELFF. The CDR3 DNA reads TGCAGCGCCCTACCTAGCACGGGCGGGGAGCTGTTTTTT.

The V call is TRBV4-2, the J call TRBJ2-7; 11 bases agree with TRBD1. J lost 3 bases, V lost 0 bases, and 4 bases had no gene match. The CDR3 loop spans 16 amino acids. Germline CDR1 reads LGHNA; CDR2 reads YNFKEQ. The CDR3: CASSQEGTGGIYEQYF. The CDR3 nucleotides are TGTGCCAGCAGCCAAGAAGGGACAGGGGGTATCTACGAGCAGTACTTC.

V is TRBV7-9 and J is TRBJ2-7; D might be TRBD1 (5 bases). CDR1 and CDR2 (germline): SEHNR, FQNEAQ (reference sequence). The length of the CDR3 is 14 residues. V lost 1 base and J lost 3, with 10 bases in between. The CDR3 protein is CASSLGGQGYEQYF. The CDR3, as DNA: TGTGCCAGCAGCTTAGGAGGACAAGGCTACGAGCAGTACTTC.